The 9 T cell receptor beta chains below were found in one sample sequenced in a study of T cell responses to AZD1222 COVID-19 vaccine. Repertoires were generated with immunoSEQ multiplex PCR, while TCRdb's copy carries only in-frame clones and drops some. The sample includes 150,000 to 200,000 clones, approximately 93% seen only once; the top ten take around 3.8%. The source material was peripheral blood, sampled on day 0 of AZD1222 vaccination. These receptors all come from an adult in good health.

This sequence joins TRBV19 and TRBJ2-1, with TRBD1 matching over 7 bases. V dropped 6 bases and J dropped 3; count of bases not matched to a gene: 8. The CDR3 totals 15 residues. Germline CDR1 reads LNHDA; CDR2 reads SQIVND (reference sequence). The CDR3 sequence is CASRNPGQLYNEQFF. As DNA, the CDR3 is TGTGCCAGTAGAAACCCGGGACAGCTCTACAATGAGCAGTTCTTC.

DNA for the CDR3: TGTGCCAGCTCACCTGGCAGGGGAGTTGAGGGCTACACCTTC. It translates to CASSPGRGVEGYTF. The rearrangement links TRBV18 to TRBJ1-2; the D gene is possibly TRBD1 (6 bases). Per the germline V gene, CDR1 is KGHSH and CDR2 is LQKENI. This CDR3 contains 14 residues. V lost 3 bases and J 8 bases, leaving 16 bases between the germline ends. Drawing the rest from reference TRBV18 and TRBJ1-2, the complete variable domain is NAGVMQNPRHLVRRRGQEARLRCSPMKGHSHVYWYRQLPEEGLKFMVYLQKENIIDESGMPKERFSAEFPKEGPSILRIQQVVRGDSAAYFCASSPGRGVEGYTFGSGTRLTVV.

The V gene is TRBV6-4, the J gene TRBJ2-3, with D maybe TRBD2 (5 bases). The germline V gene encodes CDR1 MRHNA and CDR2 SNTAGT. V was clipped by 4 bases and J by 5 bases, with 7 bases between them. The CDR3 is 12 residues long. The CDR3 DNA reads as TGTGCCAGCAGTGGCGCGGGAGATACGCAGTATTTT. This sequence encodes CASSGAGDTQYF.

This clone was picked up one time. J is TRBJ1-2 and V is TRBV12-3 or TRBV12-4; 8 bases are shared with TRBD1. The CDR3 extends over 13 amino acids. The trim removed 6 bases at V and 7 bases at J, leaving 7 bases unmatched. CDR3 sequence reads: CASSEPGQGGYTF. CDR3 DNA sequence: TGTGCCAGCAGCGAGCCCGGACAGGGTGGCTACACCTTC.

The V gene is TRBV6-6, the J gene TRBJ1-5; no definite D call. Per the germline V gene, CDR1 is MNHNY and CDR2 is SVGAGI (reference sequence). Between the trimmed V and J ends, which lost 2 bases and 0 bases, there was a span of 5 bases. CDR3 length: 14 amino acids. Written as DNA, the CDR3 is TGTGCCAGCAGTTACCCAGATAGCAATCAGCCCCAGCATTTT. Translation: CASSYPDSNQPQHF.

CDR3 loop: CASRSYLTASPLGYTQYF. CDR3 DNA sequence: TGTGCAAGTCGCTCTTACCTCACGGCTAGCCCCCTGGGTTATACGCAGTATTTT. V and J are TRBV12-2 and TRBJ2-3; no DNA check was done on the table's D call, TRBD2. TRBV12-2 is annotated as a pseudogene. The CDR3 loop spans 18 amino acids.

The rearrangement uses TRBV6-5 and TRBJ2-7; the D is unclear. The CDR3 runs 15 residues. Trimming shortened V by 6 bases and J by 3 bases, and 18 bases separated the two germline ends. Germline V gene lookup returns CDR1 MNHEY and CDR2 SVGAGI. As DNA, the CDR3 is TGTGCCAGCAGCATACAGCTTCTAGAACTCTACGAGCAGTACTTC. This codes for CASSIQLLELYEQYF.

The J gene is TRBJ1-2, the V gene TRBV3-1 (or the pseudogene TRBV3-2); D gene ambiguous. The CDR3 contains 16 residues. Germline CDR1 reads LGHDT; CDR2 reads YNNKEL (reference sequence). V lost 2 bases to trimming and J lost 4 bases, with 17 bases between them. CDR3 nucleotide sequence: TGTGCCAGCAGCCAACAGTCCGCCCTGATGATCTATGGCTACACCTTC. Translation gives CASSQQSALMIYGYTF.

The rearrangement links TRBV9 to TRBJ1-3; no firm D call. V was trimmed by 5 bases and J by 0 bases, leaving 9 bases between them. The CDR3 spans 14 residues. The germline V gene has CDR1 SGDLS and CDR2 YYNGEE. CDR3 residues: CASRSTISGNTIYF. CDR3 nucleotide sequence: TGTGCCAGCAGGTCGACGATCTCTGGAAACACCATATATTTT.